This entry features one TCR beta chain sequence. Its antigen is not yet known. There are no base qualities to consult, and no much larger clone falls within one base. TCRbeta CDR3 regions were amplified from genomic DNA using the immunoSEQ Assay, a bias-controlled multiplex PCR. In the authors' own workflow: The number of nucleated cells in each sample was estimated by amplification of reference gene primers within the assay. To quantify the absolute abundance of each unique TCRbeta CDR3 rearrangement, sequence reads were collapsed and filtered. For each sample, productive Simpson clonality was calculated by taking the square root of Simpson's diversity index across productive rearrangements. What TCRdb holds here is the immuneACCESS table cut down to in-frame rearrangements. Part of the clones is not present; checked against another copy, under half of the missing clones reflect an unresolved V gene, and the others are unexplained. The DNA was the basis for D and trimming; V, J and clone size are from that table. In this sample the table shows around 180,000 clones, less than 85% of which occur a single time. The top ten constitute 10% to 13% of the sample.

The CDR3 starts with the cysteine, ends with the phenylalanine, and has 13 residues. Only the CDR3 portion is preserved as DNA: 39 bases, with reading frame beginning at the first base. CDR1 is given as SGHVS and CDR2 as FQNEAQ, both from the germline V gene. Clipping removes 6 bases from V and 5 bases from J, with 2 as the unmatched junction base count. This specimen belongs to a study of blood T cell repertoires in COVID-19 (dated by TCRdb to about 2020). The study in broad terms: The collaborator samples originated in the United States, Italy and Spain and spanned the acute and convalescent phases of COVID-19. A freely available public database, intended as a resource for researchers studying the immune response to SARS-CoV-2, is where the repertoires were released. Deeply sampled blood TCRbeta repertoires from subjects exposed to, actively infected with, or recovered from COVID-19 were included in the dataset. Samples came from the ongoing ImmuneRACE study (first 160 participants) plus 1,254 subjects from 6 global collaborators. Sample metadata almost always included a de-identified subject ID, COVID-19 status, age in years and sex. The prospective study material was composed of cDNA or gDNA derived from T cells, B-cell-depleted T cells, or PBMCs. HLA class I and class II types, where available, came from metadata supplied by the sample provider rather than from assay-based typing. The full study reports these points: How much clinical and demographic metadata was included differed by source and by participant, and the metadata was provided uncurated.

Each collaborating institution followed its own protocols to collect whole blood in K2EDTA tubes. For TCRbeta analysis, collaborators shipped samples as frozen whole blood, isolated PBMCs, or DNA extracted from either of those sample types. The sequence joins TRBV7-8 to TRBJ2-2; the junction holds 8 bases that match TRBD2. This clonotype was sampled from a woman aged 80 or older with active or convalescent COVID-19. The sample consisted of peripheral blood. The CDR3 region has the sequence CASRVAGTGELFF. The DNA sequence is TGTGCCAGCAGGGTAGCGGGAACCGGGGAGCTGTTTTTT. The CDR3 plus the reference TRBV7-8 and TRBJ2-2 genes for the other parts give the full variable domain: GAGVSQSPRYKVAKRGQDVALRCDPISGHVSLFWYQQALGQGPEFLTYFQNEAQLDKSGLPSDRFFAERPEGSVSTLKIQRTQQEDSAVYLCASRVAGTGELFFGEGSRLTVL.